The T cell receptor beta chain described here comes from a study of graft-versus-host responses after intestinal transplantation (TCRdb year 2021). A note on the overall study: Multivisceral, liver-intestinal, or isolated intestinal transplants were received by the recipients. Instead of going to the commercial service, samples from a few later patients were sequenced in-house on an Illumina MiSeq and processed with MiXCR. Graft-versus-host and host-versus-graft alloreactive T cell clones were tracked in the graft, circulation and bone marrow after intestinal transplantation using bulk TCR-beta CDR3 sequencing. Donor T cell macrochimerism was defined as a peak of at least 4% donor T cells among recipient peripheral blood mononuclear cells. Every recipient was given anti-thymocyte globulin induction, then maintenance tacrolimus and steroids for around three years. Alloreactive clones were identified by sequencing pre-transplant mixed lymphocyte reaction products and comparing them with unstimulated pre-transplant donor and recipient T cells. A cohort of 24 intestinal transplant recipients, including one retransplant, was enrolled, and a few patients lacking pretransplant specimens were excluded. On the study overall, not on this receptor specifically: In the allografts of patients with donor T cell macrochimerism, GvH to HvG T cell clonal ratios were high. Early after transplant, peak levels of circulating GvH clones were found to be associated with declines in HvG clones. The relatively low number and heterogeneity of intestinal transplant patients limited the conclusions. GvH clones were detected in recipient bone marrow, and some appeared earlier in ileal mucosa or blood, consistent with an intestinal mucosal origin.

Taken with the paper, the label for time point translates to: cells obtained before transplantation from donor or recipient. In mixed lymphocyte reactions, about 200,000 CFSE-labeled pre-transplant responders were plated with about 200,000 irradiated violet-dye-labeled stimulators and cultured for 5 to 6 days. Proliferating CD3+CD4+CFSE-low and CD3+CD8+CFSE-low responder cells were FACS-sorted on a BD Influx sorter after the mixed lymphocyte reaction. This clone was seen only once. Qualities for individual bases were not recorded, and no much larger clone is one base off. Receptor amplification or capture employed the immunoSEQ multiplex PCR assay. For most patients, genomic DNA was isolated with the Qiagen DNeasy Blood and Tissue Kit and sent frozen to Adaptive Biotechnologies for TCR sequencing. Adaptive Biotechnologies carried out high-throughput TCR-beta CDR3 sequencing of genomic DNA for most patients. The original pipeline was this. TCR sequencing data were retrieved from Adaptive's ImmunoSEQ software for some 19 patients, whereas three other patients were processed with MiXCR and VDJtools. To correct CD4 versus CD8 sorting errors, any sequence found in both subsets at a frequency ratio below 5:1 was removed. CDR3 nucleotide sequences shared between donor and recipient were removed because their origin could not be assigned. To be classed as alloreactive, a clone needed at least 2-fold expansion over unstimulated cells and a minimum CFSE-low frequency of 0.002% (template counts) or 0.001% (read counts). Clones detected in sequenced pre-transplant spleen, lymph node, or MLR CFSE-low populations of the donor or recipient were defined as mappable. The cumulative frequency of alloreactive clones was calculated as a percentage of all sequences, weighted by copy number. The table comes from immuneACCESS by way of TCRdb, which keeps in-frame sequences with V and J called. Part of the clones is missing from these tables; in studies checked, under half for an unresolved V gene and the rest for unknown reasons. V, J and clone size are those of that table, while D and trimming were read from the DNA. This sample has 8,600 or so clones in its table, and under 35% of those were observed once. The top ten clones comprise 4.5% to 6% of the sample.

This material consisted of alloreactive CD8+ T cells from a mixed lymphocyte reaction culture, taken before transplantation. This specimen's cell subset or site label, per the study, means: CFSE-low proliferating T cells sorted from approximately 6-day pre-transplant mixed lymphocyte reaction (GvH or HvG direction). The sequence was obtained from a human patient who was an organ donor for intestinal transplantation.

The DNA sequence is as follows: TGCGCCAGCAGCTTGGCACATTGGCCTGACTCCTACAATGAGCAGTTCTTC. Translated, it gives CASSLAHWPDSYNEQFF. The V and J segments used are TRBV5-1 and TRBJ2-1, with the D segment identity uncertain. Looking up the germline V gene yields CDR1 SGHRS and CDR2 YFSETQ. The CDR3 starts with the cysteine, ends with the phenylalanine, and has 17 residues. Solely the CDR3 DNA is kept, with 51 bases framed from the first base. Deletion took 0 bases off V and 0 bases off J, with a span of 13 bases between the germline ends. With the portions outside the CDR3 filled from the reference TRBV5-1 and TRBJ2-1 genes, the complete variable region becomes KAGVTQTPRYLIKTRGQQVTLSCSPISGHRSVSWYQQTPGQGLQFLFEYFSETQRNKGNFPGRFSGRQFSNSRSEMNVSTLELGDSALYLCASSLAHWPDSYNEQFFGPGTRLTVL.